This TCR beta chain stems from a study of T-cell reconstitution after alpha-beta-depleted transplantation in children. Study conclusions and caveats: Several patients had high TCRbeta diversity at day 60; it came from surviving recipient T cells and thymic progenitors.

Concerning this clonotype itself: The antigen is undetermined.

The authors prepared the TCRbeta library with unique molecular identifiers. TCRdb reprocessed the PCR reads with MiXCR, giving one entry per CDR3 protein. Counted here are 440,000 or so distinct CDR3 sequences, roughly two fifths occurring once; the ten biggest clones make up 27%. The specimen comprised PBMCs, sampled before TCRalphabeta/CD19-depleted stem cell transplant. The receptor's source is a girl aged 2-15 years with aplastic anemia, due to receive a stem cell transplant.

CDR3 protein: CASSLLRTSGSHNEQFF. As DNA, the CDR3 is TGTGCCAGCAGCTTATTGCGGACTAGCGGGAGTCATAATGAGCAGTTCTTC. The chain is built from TRBV7-2 and TRBJ2-1; 13 bases map to TRBD2. CDR3 length: 17 amino acids. Germline V lookup: CDR1 SGHTA, CDR2 FQGNSA. Trimming removed 2 bases from V and 7 bases from J; junction bases left unmatched: 8.